The 6 T cell receptor beta chains listed next were all sequenced from one sample in a study of CXCR3-negative and CXCR3-positive naive CD8 T cells. General study results and limits: For CXCR3-positive naive cells, TRB CDR3s were more hydrophobic than those of CXCR3-negative naive cells.

Their antigens are not known. UMI-labeled TRB cDNA libraries were prepared by 5' RACE. TCRdb reprocessed the 5' RACE reads, with one entry per CDR3 protein and no DNA. The repertoire table contains approximately 96,000 distinct CDR3 sequences. Input material: naive CXCR3+ CD8+ T cells from blood. The subset denotes: CD45RO-CCR7+CD27+CD95- naive CD8+ T cells expressing CXCR3 (TNR3+). The source of these receptors is a human donor in good health. Some clones in this sample may be carry-over from other donors' samples.

V usage is TRBV6-1 and J usage is TRBJ2-7; lacking DNA, the TRBD1 call made by TCRdb goes unchecked. Per germline, CDR1 MNHNS and CDR2 SASEGT. This CDR3 is 15 amino acids long. The CDR3 loop is CASSPTGTEAYEQYF.

The chain couples TRBV6-5 to TRBJ1-2; the TCRdb call, TRBD1, lacks DNA for checking. Germline V gene sequence: CDR1 MNHEY, CDR2 SVGAGI. The CDR3 length is 14 residues. The CDR3 is CASTAREGNYGYTF.

J is TRBJ2-2 and V is TRBV24-1. The CDR3 spans 14 residues. Germline CDR1 is KGHDR and CDR2 is SFDVKD. CDR3 amino acids: CATSDVLGTGELFF.

CDR3 sequence reads: CASSLGLFGELFF. This chain links TRBV7-2 with TRBJ2-2. CDR3 length: 13 residues. CDR1 is SGHTA and CDR2 is FQGNSA in the germline V gene.

V gene TRBV7-9 combines with J gene TRBJ1-1. The CDR3 spans 12 residues. Germline V gene lookup returns CDR1 SEHNR and CDR2 FQNEAQ (reference sequence). The CDR3 is CASSLGSTEAFF.

This chain connects TRBV7-9 to TRBJ1-2; TCRdb indicates TRBD1, and absent DNA this call remains unverified. The CDR3 extends over 14 amino acids. Germline-derived CDR1 and CDR2 are SEHNR and FQNEAQ (reference sequence). The CDR3 here is CASRPSGTNYGYTF.